These 15 T cell receptor beta chains were all obtained from the same sample, sequenced in a study of identical twins. TCRdb recomputed calls from the 5' RACE reads with MiXCR, one row per CDR3 protein. The sample contains 420,000 or so distinct CDR3 sequences, less than 20% of which appear only once. The sequenced material came from naive T cells sorted from blood. These receptors were taken from a man in his fifties in good health.

The chain joins TRBV15 to TRBJ1-5, with D tentatively TRBD1 (5 bases). Germline CDR1 LNHNV, CDR2 YYDKDF (reference sequence). CDR3 length: 15 amino acids. The V and J ends lost 5 bases and 0 bases respectively, with 11 bases between them. DNA for the CDR3: TGTGCCACCAGCCGGGGGGGGTATAGCAATCAGCCCCAGCATTTT. Amino acid sequence: CATSRGGYSNQPQHF.

This clonotype appeared many times. This chain uses TRBV11-2 with TRBJ1-5; possibly TRBD1 for D (6 bases). The CDR3 has 15 amino acids. The V and J ends lost 5 bases and 2 bases respectively, with 13 bases between them. The V gene's germline CDR1 is SGHAT and CDR2 FQNNGV. In DNA, the CDR3 is TGTGCCAGCAGCCCGGGACACGGGGGCAATCAGCCCCAGCATTTT. Protein: CASSPGHGGNQPQHF.

The CDR3 loop is CASSNEGLAEIYEQYF. The CDR3 DNA follows: TGTGCCAGTAGTAATGAGGGACTAGCTGAAATTTACGAGCAGTACTTC. The chain joins TRBV19 to TRBJ2-7, with 9 bases lining up with TRBD2. Trimming cost V 4 bases and J 4 bases; bases outside gene matches: 11. Germline V gene sequence: CDR1 LNHDA, CDR2 SQIVND (reference sequence). The CDR3 has 16 residues.

This clonotype appeared a few times. The chain recombines TRBV4-2 with TRBJ2-5, with 11 bases lining up with TRBD2. V was clipped by 1 base and J by 4 bases; unmatched bases: 11. Germline V gene data show CDR1 as LGHNA and CDR2 as YNFKEQ. The CDR3 loop spans 18 amino acids. The CDR3 is CASSQGLAGGQARETQYF. The CDR3 nucleotides read TGTGCCAGCAGCCAAGGGTTAGCGGGAGGGCAAGCCAGAGAGACCCAGTACTTC.

Only a few counts were recorded for this clonotype. The J gene is TRBJ1-2, the V gene TRBV28, with D possibly matching TRBD1 (5 bases). The CDR3 length is 13 residues. V was pared by 7 bases and J by 4 bases, with 13 bases between. The germline V gene encodes CDR1 MDHEN and CDR2 SYDVKM. CDR3 in amino acids: CASTIRVAYGYTF. The CDR3 DNA sequence: TGTGCCAGCACCATCAGGGTCGCCTATGGCTACACCTTC.

This chain joins TRBV15 and TRBJ2-3; 9 positions agree with TRBD1. Germline V CDR1 and CDR2: LNHNV, YYDKDF (reference sequence). With V trimmed by 3 bases and J by 3 bases, 10 bases remained unmatched. This CDR3 is built from 17 residues. The CDR3 nucleotides are TGTGCCACCAGCAGTTCAGGGACAGGGTTAAGTACAGATACGCAGTATTTT. It encodes CATSSSGTGLSTDTQYF.

This clonotype was picked up many times. The CDR3 sequence: CASSPGLAGGRTDTQYF. The CDR3 region has the DNA TGCGCCAGCAGCCCTGGACTAGCGGGAGGTAGGACAGATACGCAGTATTTT. The chain combines TRBV4-1 with TRBJ2-3; 14 bases map to TRBD2. The V segment lost 4 bases and the J segment 3 bases; nucleotides outside the gene matches: 6. The CDR3 has 17 residues. Per the germline V gene, CDR1 is MGHRA and CDR2 is YSYEKL.

The chain has TRBV10-3 and TRBJ2-6; a possible D gene is TRBD1 (6 bases). Germline CDR1 reads ENHRY; CDR2 reads SYGVKD. This CDR3 spans 17 amino acids. V was cut by 11 bases and J by 1 base, with 21 bases left in between. The CDR3 region is CAAKFGTLPSGANVLTF. The CDR3, as DNA: TGTGCCGCCAAATTCGGGACATTACCATCTGGGGCCAACGTCCTGACTTTC.

The J gene is TRBJ2-1, the V gene TRBV6-1, with 8 bases that match TRBD2. V shed 5 bases and J 7 bases; nucleotides not matched to a gene: 10. The CDR3 length is 15 residues. Germline V CDR1 and CDR2: MNHNS, SASEGT. In DNA, the CDR3 is TGTGCCAGCAGTAGTGCGGGAGGAGGTTGGAATGAGCAGTTCTTC. Translating it yields CASSSAGGGWNEQFF.

The chain joins TRBV12-3 or TRBV12-4 to TRBJ2-1; D not resolved. Trimming left V 5 bases short and J 9 bases short, with 14 bases between. The CDR3 contains 13 residues. The CDR3 is CASSPWLQAEQFF. The CDR3 region has the DNA TGTGCCAGCAGTCCCTGGCTCCAAGCTGAGCAGTTCTTC.

The table lists this clonotype with a few counts. The chain joins TRBV7-9 to TRBJ2-2; D not resolved. Per the germline V gene, CDR1 is SEHNR and CDR2 is FQNEAQ (reference sequence). V lost 9 bases to trimming and J lost 0 bases, with 5 bases between them. CDR3 length: 12 amino acids. The CDR3 coding sequence is TGTGCCAGACTATCGAACACCGGGGAGCTGTTTTTT. Protein product: CARLSNTGELFF.

In its sample, this clonotype was seen a few times. The rearrangement uses TRBV4-3 and TRBJ2-1; D is ambiguous. The CDR3 has 13 residues. CDR1 is LGHNA and CDR2 is YSLEER in the germline V gene. The V end lost 0 bases, the J end lost 9 bases, and 9 bases lay between the germline ends. DNA for the CDR3: TGCGCCAGCAGCCAAGATGGAGACGTTGAGCAGTTCTTC. Residues: CASSQDGDVEQFF.

The chain has TRBV28 and TRBJ2-5; D possibly corresponds to TRBD1 (5 bases). Germline V gene data show CDR1 as MDHEN and CDR2 as SYDVKM. The V end was cut by 5 bases, the J end by 4 bases, with 14 bases between. CDR3 size: 14 residues. The CDR3 region has the DNA TGTGCCAGCAGTGTAGCCCCAGGGCGAGAGACCCAGTACTTC. Residues: CASSVAPGRETQYF.

Comment on this clonotype: A much bigger clone sits one base away, suggesting this may be a read error. The chain recombines TRBV28 with TRBJ1-1, with a weak D call TRBD1 (5 bases). Per germline, CDR1 MDHEN and CDR2 SYDVKM. The CDR3 totals 12 residues. CDR3 region: CAGSLWGGEAFF. The CDR3 DNA follows: TGTGCCGGCAGTTTATGGGGGGGTGAAGCTTTCTTT. The whole variable domain, filled in from reference TRBV28 and TRBJ1-1, reads DVKVTQSSRYLVKRTGEKVFLECVQDMDHENMFWYRQDPGLGLRLIYFSYDVKMKEKGDIPEGYSVSREKKERFSLILESASTNQTSMYLCAGSLWGGEAFFGQGTRLTVV.

A few counts support this clonotype. The genes are TRBV7-9 and TRBJ2-3; the match to TRBD2 covers 8 bases. This CDR3 has 13 residues. After removal of 4 bases from V and 5 bases from J, the junction contained 2 bases not matched to a gene. The germline gives CDR1 SEHNR, CDR2 FQNEAQ (reference sequence). The CDR3 spells CASSSAGGDTQYF. DNA for the CDR3: TGTGCCAGCAGCTCCGCGGGGGGAGATACGCAGTATTTT.